This record concerns one T cell receptor beta chain sequence. The antigen is not known. This PCR relied on a set of 60 Vbeta primers and 13 Jbeta primers. Profiled with immunoSEQ multiplex PCR; TCRdb holds only in-frame clones, not every one. Of around 130,000 clones in the sample, about 72% were seen once. CDR3 length: 13 residues. Trimming removed 0 bases from V and 4 bases from J, with 5 bases in between. Germline CDR1 reads SGHTA; CDR2 reads FQGTGA. This record belongs to a study of cytomegalovirus exposure and HLA in healthy donors. Findings and caveats of the study: Analysis was performed later, and it showed HLA-associated TCR beta chains to be more clonally expanded than equally common others.

This TCR derives from a man aged 25-45 years in good health and CMV-seropositive. The sample comprised PBMCs. The chain couples TRBV7-3 to TRBJ2-3; D may be TRBD2 (5 bases). In DNA form, the CDR3 reads TGTGCCAGCAGCTTAACTAGCGCAGATACGCAGTATTTT. Protein product: CASSLTSADTQYF.